This is a list of T cell receptor beta chains from one sample in a study of T cell responses to AZD1222 COVID-19 vaccine. Sequencing was performed with immunoSEQ multiplex PCR; in TCRdb, only in-frame clones are kept and a portion is missing. The profile shows roughly 120,000 clones, roughly 84% of them singletons. The source material was peripheral blood, sampled on day 0 of AZD1222 vaccination. The receptor source for this set is an adult in good health. Both conserved end residues are part of each CDR3. The order of the fields is D gene, J gene, clone size, V gene, CDR3 DNA, CDR3 protein. A D gene is named only where the DNA matches it firmly. Clone size is given for some rows only: seen once, a few or many times, or a class if the clone is expanded.

D gene: NA
J gene: TRBJ2-7
clone size: NA
V gene: TRBV11-2
CDR3 DNA: TGTGCCAGCAGCTGGGGTAGCGCCCCGAGCTCCTACGAGCAGTACTTC
CDR3 protein: CASSWGSAPSSYEQYF

D gene: NA
J gene: TRBJ2-1
clone size: NA
V gene: TRBV21-1
CDR3 DNA: TGTGCCAGCAGCAAAGGTTACAGGGGATCCTTTCAGTTCTTC
CDR3 protein: CASSKGYRGSFQFF

D gene: NA
J gene: TRBJ1-2
clone size: NA
V gene: TRBV7-2
CDR3 DNA: TGTGCCAGCAGCTTACGCCAGGGATTCGGATATGGCTACACCTTC
CDR3 protein: CASSLRQGFGYGYTF

D gene: TRBD1
J gene: TRBJ1-6
clone size: NA
V gene: TRBV6-6
CDR3 DNA: TGTGCCAGCACCTCGGGACAGGGTAGTAGGTCACCCCTCCACTTT
CDR3 protein: CASTSGQGSRSPLHF

D gene: NA
J gene: TRBJ1-2
clone size: few
V gene: TRBV28
CDR3 DNA: TGTGCCAGCCGTTTCGGGGGTGCCGTTCATGGGGTGGAATCCTATGGCTACACCTTC
CDR3 protein: CASRFGGAVHGVESYGYTF

D gene: NA
J gene: TRBJ1-4
clone size: NA
V gene: TRBV7-9
CDR3 DNA: TGTGCCAGCAGCCCCGGGTCCAGGATTAAACTGTTTTTT
CDR3 protein: CASSPGSRIKLFF

D gene: NA
J gene: TRBJ2-5
clone size: NA
V gene: TRBV29-1
CDR3 DNA: TGCAGCGTTGGTGACACGAGAAAAGAGACCCAGTACTTC
CDR3 protein: CSVGDTRKETQYF

D gene: NA
J gene: TRBJ2-1
clone size: NA
V gene: TRBV28
CDR3 DNA: TGTGCCAGCAGTTTTACCTATAGAGGGGGTGAGCAGTTCTTC
CDR3 protein: CASSFTYRGGEQFF

D gene: NA
J gene: TRBJ2-1
clone size: NA
V gene: TRBV29-1
CDR3 DNA: TGCAGCGTTGGGCCAGGGGGGAATGAGCAGTTCTTC
CDR3 protein: CSVGPGGNEQFF

D gene: TRBD2
J gene: TRBJ2-3
clone size: NA
V gene: TRBV19
CDR3 DNA: TGTGCCAGTAGTTCGGCCATAGCGGGGCCCACAGATACGCAGTATTTT
CDR3 protein: CASSSAIAGPTDTQYF

D gene: TRBD1
J gene: TRBJ1-6
clone size: NA
V gene: TRBV6-6
CDR3 DNA: TGTGCCAGCAGGGACAGGGTGAGGGATTCACCCCTCCACTTT
CDR3 protein: CASRDRVRDSPLHF

D gene: TRBD1
J gene: TRBJ2-4
clone size: NA
V gene: TRBV6-5
CDR3 DNA: TGTGCCAGCGGGGGGACAGGGGGCGGGAACATTCAGTACTTC
CDR3 protein: CASGGTGGGNIQYF

D gene: TRBD2
J gene: TRBJ2-3
clone size: NA
V gene: TRBV6-5
CDR3 DNA: TGTGCCAGCAGTTACTCGCGGGGGTCCACAGATACGCAGTATTTT
CDR3 protein: CASSYSRGSTDTQYF

D gene: TRBD2
J gene: TRBJ2-7
clone size: NA
V gene: TRBV28
CDR3 DNA: TGTGCCAGCAGGGGGACTAGCCGGGGCGAGCAGTACTTC
CDR3 protein: CASRGTSRGEQYF

D gene: TRBD1
J gene: TRBJ1-6
clone size: NA
V gene: TRBV10-3
CDR3 DNA: TGTGCCGGAAGGGACAGCGAGAATTCACCCCTCCACTTT
CDR3 protein: CAGRDSENSPLHF

D gene: NA
J gene: TRBJ1-1
clone size: NA
V gene: TRBV18
CDR3 DNA: TGTGCCAGCTCACTCCCGGGGATAGGCACTGAAGCTTTCTTT
CDR3 protein: CASSLPGIGTEAFF

D gene: NA
J gene: TRBJ2-7
clone size: NA
V gene: TRBV7-2
CDR3 DNA: TGTGCCAGCAGCTCAAGGGGCTACGAGCAGTACTTC
CDR3 protein: CASSSRGYEQYF

D gene: NA
J gene: TRBJ2-2
clone size: NA
V gene: TRBV5-1
CDR3 DNA: TGCGCCAGCAGCGCCACAGGGAACACCGGGGAGCTGTTTTTT
CDR3 protein: CASSATGNTGELFF

D gene: TRBD2
J gene: TRBJ2-3
clone size: NA
V gene: TRBV5-4
CDR3 DNA: TGTGCCAGCAGACACAGCGGGAGGGGGTTCCATACGCAGTATTTT
CDR3 protein: CASRHSGRGFHTQYF

D gene: NA
J gene: TRBJ1-5
clone size: NA
V gene: TRBV7-2
CDR3 DNA: TGTGCCAGCAGCTCCCAGGGTGATCAGCCCCAGCATTTT
CDR3 protein: CASSSQGDQPQHF

D gene: NA
J gene: TRBJ1-2
clone size: NA
V gene: TRBV19
CDR3 DNA: TGTGCCAGTAGTATCGACAGCTTATATGGCTACACCTTC
CDR3 protein: CASSIDSLYGYTF

D gene: TRBD2
J gene: TRBJ2-2
clone size: NA
V gene: TRBV11-2
CDR3 DNA: TGTGCCAGCAGCCTGGGACTAGCGTCGACCGGGGAGCTGTTTTTT
CDR3 protein: CASSLGLASTGELFF

D gene: NA
J gene: TRBJ1-1
clone size: once
V gene: TRBV28
CDR3 DNA: TGTGCCAGCATCATTGGGGGGGACCTCCGGGATAACACTGAAGCTTTCTTT
CDR3 protein: CASIIGGDLRDNTEAFF

D gene: NA
J gene: TRBJ1-2
clone size: NA
V gene: TRBV29-1
CDR3 DNA: TGCAGCGTTGAGGTGGGCATCTATGGCTACACCTTC
CDR3 protein: CSVEVGIYGYTF

D gene: TRBD2
J gene: TRBJ2-7
clone size: NA
V gene: TRBV9
CDR3 DNA: TGTGCCAGCAGCGTCGGGACTAGCGGGCGGAACGAGCAGTACTTC
CDR3 protein: CASSVGTSGRNEQYF